This entry lists 18 T cell receptor beta chains sequenced from one sample in a study of blood T cells in healthy people across ages. Combining a sample-barcoded 5' primer with a J-beta primer mix, a second PCR ran for 7 to 11 cycles. TCRdb reprocessed the 5' RACE reads with MiXCR, giving one entry per CDR3 protein. Of about 1.4 million distinct CDR3 sequences listed, 59% are singletons. Sequencing was carried out using blood. The receptor set was obtained from a young man in good health.

This clonotype was counted a few times. A read error is possible here, since a much larger clone lies one base away. Here the CDR3 DNA reads TGCAGTGCTCCTTTAGCGGAGCACTCCTACAATGAGCAGTACTTC. Residues: CSAPLAEHSYNEQYF. V and J are TRBV20-1 and TRBJ2-1; the D gene is possibly TRBD2 (6 bases). Gene TRBJ2-7 matches the end of the DNA better, so the J call may be wrong. Per the germline V gene, CDR1 is DFQATT and CDR2 is SNEGSKA (reference sequence). The CDR3 contains 15 residues.

In regard to this clonotype: Compared with germline, one end of the junction differs, possibly owing to a read error. This chain links TRBV7-9 with TRBJ2-3, with 7 bases identical to TRBD1. This CDR3 region has 14 residues. The germline CDR1 and CDR2 sequences are SEHNR and FQNEAQ (reference sequence). CDR3 protein: CAGSAPDRTDTQYF. Written as DNA, the CDR3 is TGTGCCGGCAGCGCACCGGACAGGACAGATACGCAGTATTTT.

About this clonotype: It may be a read error: a sequence one base away is much more abundant. CDR3 sequence: CATSGSSYNEQYF. CDR3 bases: TGTGCCACCAGCGGGAGCTCCTACAATGAGCAGTACTTC. The V call is TRBV15, the J call TRBJ2-1; D is perhaps TRBD2 (5 bases). The assigned J gene may be wrong: the sequence end matches TRBJ2-7 better. CDR1 is LNHNV and CDR2 is YYDKDF in the germline V gene (reference sequence). CDR3 length equals 13 residues.

The chain joins TRBV5-1 to TRBJ2-1, with 8 bases lining up with TRBD1. After removal of 2 bases from V and 0 bases from J, the junction contained 10 bases not matched to a gene. In germline, CDR1 is SGHRS, CDR2 YFSETQ. The CDR3 length is 18 residues. The CDR3 sequence is CASSFPRTGRSSYNEQFF. As DNA, the CDR3 is TGCGCCAGCAGCTTCCCAAGGACAGGGCGCTCCTCCTACAATGAGCAGTTCTTC.

This rearrangement joins TRBV5-1 to TRBJ2-3; 8 bases line up with TRBD2. CDR3 length: 19 residues. The germline V gene encodes CDR1 SGHRS and CDR2 YFSETQ. Losses at the gene ends were 0 bases for V and 2 bases for J; bases not matched to a gene: 14. The CDR3 spells CASSLANRGGRDTTDTQYF. DNA for the CDR3: TGCGCCAGCAGCTTGGCCAATCGGGGGGGGCGAGACACCACAGATACGCAGTATTTT.

The chain couples TRBV7-2 to TRBJ2-1; D is uncertain. Trimming removed 5 bases at V and 0 bases at J, with 11 bases between. This CDR3 has 15 amino acids. Germline values: CDR1 SGHTA, CDR2 FQGNSA. In DNA form, the CDR3 reads TGTGCCAGCAGCCCAAATCAAAACTCCTACAATGAGCAGTTCTTC. Protein product: CASSPNQNSYNEQFF.

The CDR3 region has the DNA TGTGCCAGTAGTACGCCCCTGGGGGGGAAGCATTACGAGCAGTACTTC. Protein sequence: CASSTPLGGKHYEQYF. This chain links TRBV19 with TRBJ2-7; 7 nucleotides align to TRBD2. The CDR3 is 16 residues long. V lost 4 bases and J lost 4; bases outside the gene matches: 13. Germline CDR1 and CDR2: LNHDA and SQIVND (reference sequence).

The chain employs TRBV20-1 and TRBJ1-2; D is uncertain. In germline, CDR1 is DFQATT, CDR2 SNEGSKA (reference sequence). The CDR3 spans 13 residues. The V end was cut by 6 bases, the J end by 3 bases, with 14 bases between. The CDR3 region has the DNA TGCAGTGCGCCGCCGGAGTTGGACTATGGCTACACCTTC. Amino acid sequence: CSAPPELDYGYTF.

The chain uses TRBV7-2 and TRBJ2-3, with TRBD2 matching over 11 bases. Trimming took 0 bases from V and 6 from J; bases not matched to a gene: 8. This CDR3 spans 17 amino acids. In germline, CDR1 is SGHTA, CDR2 FQGNSA. The CDR3 nucleotides are TGTGCCAGCAGCTTAGCCCCCCGACTAGCGGGGCCCGATACGCAGTATTTT. Protein: CASSLAPRLAGPDTQYF.

The J gene is TRBJ1-1, the V gene TRBV12-3 or TRBV12-4; unclear D gene. The CDR3 has 13 residues. V was clipped by 6 bases and J by 1 base, with 9 bases between them. CDR3 in amino acids: CASRSNRNTEAFF. CDR3 DNA sequence: TGTGCCAGCAGATCAAACAGGAACACTGAAGCTTTCTTT.

The chain has TRBV6-5 and TRBJ2-7, with D possibly being TRBD1 (6 bases). The CDR3 sequence is 13 residues long. Deletions cut 5 bases from V and 2 bases from J, with 10 bases between. Germline V gene lookup returns CDR1 MNHEY and CDR2 SVGAGI. The CDR3 loop reads CASSGTLPYEQYF. The CDR3 DNA sequence: TGTGCCAGCAGTGGGACATTACCCTACGAGCAGTACTTC.

The V gene is TRBV4-2, the J gene TRBJ2-2; the D gene is possibly TRBD2 (5 bases). Germline lookup yields CDR1 LGHNA and CDR2 YNFKEQ. V was pared by 3 bases and J by 1 base, with 18 bases between. This CDR3 is built from 18 residues. This chain's CDR3 is CASSHGGTDSLNTGELFF. As DNA, the CDR3 is TGTGCCAGCAGCCATGGAGGCACGGACTCGTTGAACACCGGGGAGCTGTTTTTT.

The J gene is TRBJ2-7, the V gene TRBV20-1; TRBD1 or TRBD2 may be the D gene (5 bases each). Germline V gene sequence: CDR1 DFQATT, CDR2 SNEGSKA (reference sequence). The CDR3 runs to 14 residues. V was cut by 6 bases and J by 5 bases, with 20 bases left in between. CDR3 protein: CSAPAPEGTDEQYF. The CDR3 nucleotides read TGCAGTGCCCCCGCACCAGAGGGGACGGACGAGCAGTACTTC.

The table lists this clonotype with a count of one. The rearrangement joins TRBV28 to TRBJ2-7, with TRBD2 matching over 7 bases. The V gene's germline CDR1 is MDHEN and CDR2 SYDVKM. The CDR3 contains 15 residues. V gave up 6 bases and J gave up 1 base; unmatched junction bases: 9. The CDR3 nucleotides are TGTGCCAGCAGGACACCGGGACTAACTTCCTACGAGCAGTACTTC. As protein: CASRTPGLTSYEQYF.

The chain is built from TRBV6-5 and TRBJ2-1; tentatively, D is TRBD2 (7 bases). V was pared by 2 bases and J by 3 bases, with 11 bases between. CDR1 is MNHEY, CDR2 SVGAGI, per germline. CDR3 length equals 15 residues. In nucleotides, the CDR3 is TGTGCCAGCAGTTACGGGGGGGCGATCTACAATGAGCAGTTCTTC. Its protein is CASSYGGAIYNEQFF.

The chain combines TRBV3-1 with TRBJ2-7; D not certain. V dropped 1 base and J dropped 6 bases, with 10 bases sitting between them. Germline V CDR1 and CDR2: LGHDT, YNNKEL (reference sequence). The CDR3 contains 13 residues. CDR3 DNA sequence: TGTGCCAGCAGCCAAGTTATCGGAAGCGAGCAGTACTTC. Amino acids: CASSQVIGSEQYF.

The V and J genes are TRBV4-1 and TRBJ1-2, with no clear D. V lost 1 base, J lost 0 bases, and 9 bases lay in between. Germline CDR1 reads MGHRA; CDR2 reads YSYEKL. This CDR3 is built from 15 residues. The CDR3 spells CASSQVGIANYGYTF. CDR3 in DNA: TGCGCCAGCAGCCAAGTCGGGATAGCTAACTATGGCTACACCTTC.

In this sample, this clonotype turned up a few times. The V call is TRBV6-6, the J call TRBJ1-6; perhaps TRBD1 as D (5 bases). Germline V lookup: CDR1 MNHNY, CDR2 SVGAGI (reference sequence). Trimming pared 7 bases from V and 3 bases from J, leaving 13 bases between. The CDR3 has 15 amino acids. CDR3 sequence reads: CASNYGAVYNSPLHF. The DNA of the CDR3 is TGTGCCAGCAACTACGGGGCAGTCTATAATTCACCCCTCCACTTT.